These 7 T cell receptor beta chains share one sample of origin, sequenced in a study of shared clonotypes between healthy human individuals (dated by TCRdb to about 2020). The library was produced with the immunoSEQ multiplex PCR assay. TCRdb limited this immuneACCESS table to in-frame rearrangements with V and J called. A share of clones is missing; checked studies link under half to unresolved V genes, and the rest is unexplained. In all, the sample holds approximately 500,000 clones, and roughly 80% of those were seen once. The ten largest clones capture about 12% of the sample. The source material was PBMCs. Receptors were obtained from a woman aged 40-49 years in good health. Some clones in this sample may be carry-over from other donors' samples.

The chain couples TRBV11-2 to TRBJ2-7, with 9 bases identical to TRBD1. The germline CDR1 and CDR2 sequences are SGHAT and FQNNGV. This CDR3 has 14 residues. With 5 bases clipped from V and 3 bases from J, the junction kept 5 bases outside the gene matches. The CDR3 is CASSPGTGLYEQYF. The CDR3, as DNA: TGTGCCAGCAGCCCCGGGACAGGGCTCTACGAGCAGTACTTC.

For the CDR3, the DNA is TGCGCCAGCAGTCCCGGGACATCTGCAACTAATGAAAAACTGTTTTTT. Its protein product is CASSPGTSATNEKLFF. V is TRBV5-1 and J is TRBJ1-4; weak D call: TRBD1 (6 bases). CDR3 length: 16 amino acids. Germline CDR1 and CDR2: SGHRS and YFSETQ. V was clipped by 5 bases and J by 0 bases, with 14 bases between them.

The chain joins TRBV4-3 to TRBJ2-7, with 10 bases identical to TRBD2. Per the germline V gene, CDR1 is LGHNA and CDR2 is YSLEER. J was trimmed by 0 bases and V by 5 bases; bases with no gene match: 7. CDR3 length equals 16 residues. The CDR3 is CASSEPRTSGSYEQYF. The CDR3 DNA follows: TGCGCCAGCAGCGAACCAAGGACTAGCGGCTCCTACGAGCAGTACTTC.

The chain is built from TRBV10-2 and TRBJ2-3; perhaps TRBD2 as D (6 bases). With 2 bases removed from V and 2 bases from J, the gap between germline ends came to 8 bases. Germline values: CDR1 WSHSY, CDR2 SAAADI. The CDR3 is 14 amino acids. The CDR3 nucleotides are TGCGCCAGCAGTGAGGGAGGGTACACAGATACGCAGTATTTT. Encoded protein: CASSEGGYTDTQYF.

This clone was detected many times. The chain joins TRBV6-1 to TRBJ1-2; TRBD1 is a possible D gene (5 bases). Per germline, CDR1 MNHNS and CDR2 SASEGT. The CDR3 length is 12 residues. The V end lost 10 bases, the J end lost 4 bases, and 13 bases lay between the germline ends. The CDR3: CATGPRGYGYTF. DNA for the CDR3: TGTGCCACCGGCCCGAGGGGCTATGGCTACACCTTC.

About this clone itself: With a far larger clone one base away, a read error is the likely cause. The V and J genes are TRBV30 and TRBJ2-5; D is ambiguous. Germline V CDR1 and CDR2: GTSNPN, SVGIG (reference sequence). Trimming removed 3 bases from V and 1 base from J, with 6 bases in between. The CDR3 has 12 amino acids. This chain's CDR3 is CAWRTGQETQYF. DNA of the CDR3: TGTGCCTGGAGAACGGGCCAAGAGACCCAGTACTTC.

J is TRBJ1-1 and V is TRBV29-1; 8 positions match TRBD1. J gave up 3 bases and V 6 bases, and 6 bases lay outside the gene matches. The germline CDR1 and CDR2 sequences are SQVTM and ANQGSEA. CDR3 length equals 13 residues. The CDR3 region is CSVATGGDTEAFF. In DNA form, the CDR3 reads TGCAGCGTAGCTACAGGGGGGGACACTGAAGCTTTCTTT.